The 21 T cell receptor beta chains reported below all come from one sample, sequenced in a study of identical twins. Using its own MiXCR run on the 5' RACE reads, TCRdb lists one record per CDR3 protein. The sample has around 280,000 distinct CDR3 sequences, about 8.9% seen once. These sequences were also reported in another study, on yellow fever vaccine responses in identical twins.

The sequencing sample was made of memory (CD45RO+) T cells sorted from blood. The receptors come from a woman aged 18-35 years in good health.

V gene TRBV6-4 combines with J gene TRBJ2-7; 8 nucleotides align to TRBD1. The CDR3 totals 15 residues. The germline gives CDR1 MRHNA, CDR2 SNTAGT. V lost 3 bases and J lost 0; bases outside the gene matches: 4. CDR3 nucleotides: TGTGCCAGCAGTGAGCGGACAGGGAACTCCTACGAGCAGTACGTC. This sequence encodes CASSERTGNSYEQYV.

This clonotype was seen a handful of times. V gene TRBV20-1 combines with J gene TRBJ2-7; D is unclear. Trimming shortened V by 4 bases and J by 4 bases, and 23 bases separated the two germline ends. The CDR3 runs to 16 residues. The V gene's germline CDR1 is DFQATT and CDR2 SNEGSKA (reference sequence). The CDR3 DNA follows: TGCAGTGCTACTAAACCCCCCTCAGGAATTACATACGAGCAGTACTTC. Translation: CSATKPPSGITYEQYF.

The rearrangement links TRBV6-1 to TRBJ2-1; D is perhaps TRBD1 (6 bases). Germline V gives CDR1 MNHNS, CDR2 SASEGT. This CDR3 is built from 16 residues. The ends were cut back, 6 bases at V and 8 bases at J, with 23 bases in the middle. The CDR3 protein is CASRFMDSPRGDEQFF. For the CDR3, the DNA is TGTGCCAGCAGATTCATGGACAGCCCCCGAGGCGATGAGCAGTTCTTC.

The sample holds many counts of this clonotype. V usage is TRBV7-6 and J usage is TRBJ2-7; D uncertain. The V gene's germline CDR1 is SGHVS and CDR2 FNYEAQ. V gave up 1 base and J gave up 2 bases, with 9 bases separating them. The CDR3 is 14 amino acids. Here the CDR3 reads CASSLGPSTYEQYF. For the CDR3, the DNA is TGTGCCAGCAGCTTAGGACCGAGTACCTACGAGCAGTACTTC.

This clonotype was observed a few times. This chain joins TRBV13 and TRBJ2-5; no firm D call. The CDR3 totals 12 residues. Germline V gene sequence: CDR1 PRHDT, CDR2 FYEKMQ (reference sequence). The V end was cut by 0 bases, the J end by 7 bases, with 6 bases between. The CDR3 nucleotides are TGTGCCAGCAGCTTAGGCGTGGCGACCCAGTACTTC. Protein product: CASSLGVATQYF. The full variable domain, rest sourced from reference TRBV13 and TRBJ2-5, is AAGVIQSPRHLIKEKRETATLKCYPIPRHDTVYWYQQGPGQDPQFLISFYEKMQSDKGSIPDRFSAQQFSDYHSELNMSSLELGDSALYFCASSLGVATQYFGPGTRLLVL.

In this sample, this clonotype turned up a few times. V and J are TRBV2 and TRBJ1-1; 9 bases map to TRBD1. Unmatched junction bases numbered 3, after V lost 7 bases and J lost 0 bases. This CDR3 spans 14 amino acids. The germline V gene encodes CDR1 SNHLY and CDR2 FYNNEI. The CDR3 sequence is CASMTGGMNTEAFF. CDR3 in DNA: TGTGCCAGCATGACAGGGGGGATGAACACTGAAGCTTTCTTT. The whole variable domain, remainder taken from reference TRBV2 and TRBJ1-1, is EPEVTQTPSHQVTQMGQEVILRCVPISNHLYFYWYRQILGQKVEFLVSFYNNEISEKSEIFDDQFSVERPDGSNFTLKIRSTKLEDSAMYFCASMTGGMNTEAFFGQGTRLTVV.

This clonotype was counted between two and nine times. The chain carries TRBV5-1 and TRBJ2-7, with D tentatively TRBD1 (6 bases). The ends were cut back, 5 bases at V and 3 bases at J, with 15 bases in the middle. Germline lookup yields CDR1 SGHRS and CDR2 YFSETQ. The CDR3 is 14 residues long. The chain's CDR3 is CASSPDSSIYEQYF. The CDR3 DNA reads as TGCGCCAGCAGTCCGGACAGCTCCATCTACGAGCAGTACTTC.

This sequence joins TRBV20-1 and TRBJ2-7, with D unresolved. This CDR3 region has 12 residues. CDR1 and CDR2 from the germline V gene are DFQATT and SNEGSKA (reference sequence). V lost 3 bases and J lost 0, with 6 bases in between. CDR3 protein: CSASGTSYEQYF. In DNA, the CDR3 is TGCAGTGCTAGCGGCACCTCCTACGAGCAGTACTTC.

This clonotype was seen at least ten times. This chain uses TRBV10-3 with TRBJ2-5, with D tentatively TRBD1 (5 bases). Trimming left V 8 bases short and J 2 bases short, with 12 bases between. The CDR3 sequence is 13 residues long. CDR1 and CDR2 (germline): ENHRY, SYGVKD. Written as DNA, the CDR3 is TGTGCCATCGGACCACAGGCGCAAGAGACCCAGTACTTC. Protein sequence: CAIGPQAQETQYF.

The chain has TRBV29-1 and TRBJ1-1; 7 nucleotides agree with TRBD1. CDR1 and CDR2 (germline): SQVTM, ANQGSEA. The trim removed 0 bases at V and 5 bases at J, leaving 6 bases unmatched. This CDR3 is built from 14 residues. The CDR3 is CSVEEPQGWTEAFF. The CDR3 bases are TGCAGCGTTGAAGAGCCACAGGGGTGGACTGAAGCTTTCTTT. The variable domain in full, completed from reference TRBV29-1 and TRBJ1-1, reads SAVISQKPSRDICQRGTSLTIQCQVDSQVTMMFWYRQQPGQSLTLIATANQGSEATYESGFVIDKFPISRPNLTFSTLTVSNMSPEDSSIYLCSVEEPQGWTEAFFGQGTRLTVV.

The chain couples TRBV6-1 to TRBJ2-1; 14 positions agree with TRBD2. CDR1 and CDR2 from the germline V gene are MNHNS and SASEGT. J lost 6 bases, V lost 7 bases, and 5 bases had no gene match. The CDR3 runs 15 residues. CDR3 coding DNA: TGTGCCAGCATCGCCGGGACTAGCGGGAGCAATGAGCAGTTCTTC. Translated, it gives CASIAGTSGSNEQFF.

This chain uses TRBV12-5 with TRBJ2-1; D is unresolved. The CDR3 extends over 12 amino acids. Germline V CDR1 and CDR2: LGHNT, FRNRAP. V gave up 6 bases and J gave up 4 bases, with 7 bases separating them. CDR3 sequence reads: CASGQDYNEQFF. DNA of the CDR3: TGTGCTAGTGGGCAAGATTACAATGAGCAGTTCTTC.

To note about this clonotype: A clone one base away is much larger, so this may be a read error. The chain recombines TRBV6-1 with TRBJ1-1, with TRBD1 identical over 9 bases. Germline V lookup: CDR1 MNHNS, CDR2 SASEGT. The CDR3 totals 15 residues. Trimming cost V 6 bases and J 5 bases; bases outside gene matches: 10. CDR3 in DNA: TGTGCCAGCAGAGGAAGAACAGGGGGCTGGACTGAAGCTTTCTTT. It is translated as CASRGRTGGWTEAFF.

This clonotype was counted only a few times. The rearrangement uses TRBV11-2 and TRBJ2-2; 7 bases agree with TRBD2. The ends lost 5 bases at V and 0 bases at J; junction bases unmatched: 18. CDR3 length equals 20 residues. From germline, CDR1 is SGHAT and CDR2 FQNNGV. Written as DNA, the CDR3 is TGTGCCAGCAGCAGTAGGGGCGGTTGGACGGGAGGTTCGAACACCGGGGAGCTGTTTTTT. Protein product: CASSSRGGWTGGSNTGELFF.

This clonotype was counted many times. This chain uses TRBV4-1 with TRBJ1-5; D remains ambiguous. Germline CDR1 reads MGHRA; CDR2 reads YSYEKL. V was pared by 1 base and J by 5 bases, with 6 bases between. The CDR3 has 13 amino acids. DNA for the CDR3: TGCGCCAGCAGCCAAGCTCCCGATCAGCCCCAGCATTTT. Encoded protein: CASSQAPDQPQHF.

This clonotype came up many times. This chain connects TRBV2 to TRBJ2-3, with TRBD2 identical over 13 bases. J was trimmed by 5 bases and V by 5 bases; bases with no gene match: 7. Germline CDR1 SNHLY, CDR2 FYNNEI. This CDR3 has 16 amino acids. The CDR3 loop reads CASSLRTSGSGDTQYF. CDR3 sequence (DNA): TGTGCCAGCAGTCTCCGGACTAGCGGGAGTGGAGATACGCAGTATTTT.

About this clonotype: Mismatch with germline at one junction end may stem from a read error. V gene TRBV5-6 combines with J gene TRBJ2-3, with D perhaps TRBD2 (5 bases). The CDR3 spans 13 residues. Germline V lookup: CDR1 SGHDT, CDR2 YYEEEE. In DNA, the CDR3 is TGTGCCATCAGCCCGGGGAGCACAGATACGCAGTATTTT. This sequence encodes CAISPGSTDTQYF.

The rearrangement joins TRBV5-8 to TRBJ1-6, with D perhaps matching TRBD1 (6 bases). Germline CDR1 and CDR2: SGHTS and YDEGEE. This CDR3 region has 13 residues. Trimming took 2 bases from V and 9 from J, leaving 9 bases between them. CDR3 nucleotides: TGTGCCAGCAGCTTCGGGACAAGTTCACCCCTCCACTTT. This sequence encodes CASSFGTSSPLHF.

This clonotype was found many times. V is TRBV2 and J is TRBJ2-3, with 8 bases identical to TRBD2. This CDR3 comprises 16 residues. The ends lost 6 bases at V and 5 bases at J; junction bases unmatched: 13. CDR1 is SNHLY, CDR2 FYNNEI, per germline. CDR3 coding DNA: TGTGCCAGCAGCGCTAACGGGCGGCTAGCGGGAGATACGCAGTATTTT. Its protein is CASSANGRLAGDTQYF.

This clonotype was picked up many times. The V gene is TRBV20-1, the J gene TRBJ2-1; TRBD2 matches at 9 bases. Germline lookup yields CDR1 DFQATT and CDR2 SNEGSKA (reference sequence). This CDR3 spans 13 amino acids. With V trimmed by 2 bases and J by 8 bases, 4 bases remained unmatched. CDR3 region: CSARSGGPDEQFF. The CDR3 DNA is TGCAGTGCTAGAAGCGGGGGGCCCGATGAGCAGTTCTTC.

This chain joins TRBV5-4 and TRBJ2-7; 13 nucleotides align to TRBD2. J lost 6 bases, V lost 5 bases, and 8 bases had no gene match. Germline CDR1 reads SGHNT; CDR2 reads YYREEE (reference sequence). The CDR3 is 15 amino acids. CDR3 coding DNA: TGTGCCAGCAGACCCTCCGGGACTAGCGGGACCGAGCAGTACTTC. This encodes CASRPSGTSGTEQYF.